A single TCR beta chain is shown here with its context. Its specific antigen is unknown. Base quality data are lacking; no much larger clone is found one base away. The immunoSEQ Assay, a bias-controlled multiplex PCR, was used to amplify TCRbeta CDR3 regions from genomic DNA. The source study handled its data this way. Nucleated cell counts per sample were estimated from amplification of reference gene primers within the assay. Sequence reads were collapsed and filtered to measure the absolute abundance of every unique TCRbeta CDR3 rearrangement. Productive Simpson clonality was computed per sample as the square root of Simpson's diversity index over productive rearrangements. Sourced from immuneACCESS, this table was stored by TCRdb with only in-frame sequences that have V and J called. A share of the clones is absent; for the studies checked, an unresolved V gene accounts for under half, and the remainder has no known explanation. V, J and clone size are taken as reported in that table, and D and trimming were inferred from the DNA itself. The sample table records about half a million clones; roughly 85% of these occur just once. The ten largest account for roughly 3.2% of the sample.

Each collaborating institution followed its own protocols to collect whole blood in K2EDTA tubes. Collaborator samples were shipped for TCRbeta analysis as frozen whole blood, isolated PBMCs, or DNA extracted from either sample type. This sample was taken from a study of blood T cell repertoires in COVID-19 (dated by TCRdb to the early 2020s). Background on the whole study: Samples covering the acute and convalescent phases of COVID-19 were provided by collaborators in the United States, Italy and Spain. A freely available public database, intended as a resource for researchers studying the immune response to SARS-CoV-2, is where the repertoires were released. Samples came from the ongoing ImmuneRACE study (first 160 participants) plus 1,254 subjects from 6 global collaborators. Where HLA class I and class II types were available, the types were taken from metadata supplied by the sample provider, not from assay-based typing. The sample metadata nearly always contained a de-identified subject ID, COVID-19 status, age in years and sex. The prospective study material was composed of cDNA or gDNA derived from T cells, B-cell-depleted T cells, or PBMCs. The dataset comprised deeply sampled blood TCRbeta repertoires from subjects exposed to, actively infected with, or recovered from COVID-19.

The study at large found these results: The amount of clinical and demographic metadata varied by source and participant and was provided uncurated.

The CDR3 holds 15 amino acids from the cysteine to the phenylalanine. Kept here is only the CDR3 DNA, which spans 45 bases and is read in frame from base 1. As encoded in the germline V gene, CDR1 is SGHRS while CDR2 is YFSETQ. V sheds 5 bases and J sheds 3 bases, leaving 16 bases between their ends. Rearrangement joined TRBV5-1 to TRBJ2-3; the D segment could be TRBD2, given 5 matching bases. This clonotype was obtained from a human donor in a cohort sampled during active COVID-19. Sequencing was carried out using peripheral blood. The CDR3 sequence is CASSQAFGGTDTQYF. In nucleotide form, the sequence is TGCGCCAGCAGTCAAGCTTTTGGAGGAACAGATACGCAGTATTTT.